The rows below give T cell receptor beta chains drawn from one sample of a study of graft-versus-host responses after intestinal transplantation. No antigen has been assigned to these receptors. Repertoires were generated with immunoSEQ multiplex PCR, while TCRdb's copy carries only in-frame clones and drops some. The sample contains about 82,000 clones, 91% of which appear only once. Sequenced material: unstimulated CD4+ T cells sorted from spleen or lymph node cells, taken before transplant. The receptors were gathered from a human donor who was the organ donor for an intestinal transplant. The CDR3 runs from the conserved cysteine through the conserved F or W. Fields, in order: D gene, clone size, V gene, J gene, CDR3 protein, CDR3 DNA. A D gene is named only where the DNA matches it firmly. The size entry is marked missing in some rows and otherwise reads once, few, many or a size class.

d_call: TRBD2; clone_size: NA; v_call: TRBV4-2; j_call: TRBJ2-5; cdr3_aa: CASSQEGGTSGTKTQYF; cdr3_nt: TGTGCCAGCAGCCAAGAGGGGGGGACTAGCGGGACAAAGACCCAGTACTTC
d_call: NA; clone_size: NA; v_call: TRBV5-8; j_call: TRBJ1-3; cdr3_aa: CASSLGLGWGNTIYF; cdr3_nt: TGTGCCAGCAGCTTGGGACTAGGATGGGGAAACACCATATATTTT
d_call: TRBD2; clone_size: NA; v_call: TRBV5-1; j_call: TRBJ2-7; cdr3_aa: CASSTNPGLAGSSSYEQYF; cdr3_nt: TGCGCCAGCAGCACGAACCCGGGACTAGCGGGATCAAGTTCCTACGAGCAGTACTTC
d_call: NA; clone_size: NA; v_call: TRBV5-8; j_call: TRBJ1-6; cdr3_aa: CASSFFPDRRRRSPLHF; cdr3_nt: TGTGCCAGCAGCTTTTTCCCAGACCGACGGAGACGGTCACCCCTCCACTTT
d_call: TRBD1; clone_size: NA; v_call: TRBV25-1; j_call: TRBJ2-7; cdr3_aa: CASRGTGGGEVQYF; cdr3_nt: TGTGCCAGCAGAGGGACAGGGGGTGGAGAGGTGCAGTACTTC
d_call: NA; clone_size: few; v_call: TRBV20-1; j_call: TRBJ2-4; cdr3_aa: CSARRENIQYF; cdr3_nt: TGCAGTGCTCGCAGGGAAAACATTCAGTACTTC
d_call: TRBD1; clone_size: NA; v_call: TRBV28; j_call: TRBJ2-2; cdr3_aa: CASSAGTGVPTGELFF; cdr3_nt: TGTGCCAGCAGTGCCGGGACAGGGGTCCCTACCGGGGAGCTGTTTTTT
d_call: TRBD2; clone_size: NA; v_call: TRBV19; j_call: TRBJ2-7; cdr3_aa: CASSHGTSGRAIEQYF; cdr3_nt: TGTGCCAGTAGTCACGGGACTAGCGGGAGGGCCATCGAGCAGTACTTC
d_call: NA; clone_size: once; v_call: TRBV5-8; j_call: TRBJ1-2; cdr3_aa: CASSLARAGGYTF; cdr3_nt: TGTGCCAGCAGCTTGGCCAGGGCGGGGGGCTACACCTTC
d_call: TRBD1; clone_size: NA; v_call: TRBV11-2; j_call: TRBJ2-2; cdr3_aa: CASTGAGQGAGELFF; cdr3_nt: TGTGCCAGCACTGGGGCGGGACAGGGGGCCGGGGAGCTGTTTTTT
d_call: NA; clone_size: NA; v_call: TRBV7-9; j_call: TRBJ2-7; cdr3_aa: CASSPSTGTGYEQYF; cdr3_nt: TGTGCCAGCAGCCCAAGTACGGGAACTGGTTACGAGCAGTACTTC
d_call: TRBD2; clone_size: few; v_call: TRBV7-2; j_call: TRBJ2-5; cdr3_aa: CASSLGFVASGSLQETQYF; cdr3_nt: TGTGCCAGCAGCTTAGGTTTTGTGGCTAGCGGGAGCCTCCAAGAGACCCAGTACTTC
d_call: NA; clone_size: once; v_call: TRBV5-4; j_call: TRBJ1-2; cdr3_aa: CASSPAGLRARDSGYTF; cdr3_nt: TGTGCCAGCAGCCCTGCGGGGCTCAGGGCCCGGGATAGTGGCTACACCTTC
d_call: TRBD2; clone_size: NA; v_call: TRBV7-2; j_call: TRBJ2-6; cdr3_aa: CASSPHTGGGSGANVLTF; cdr3_nt: TGTGCCAGCAGTCCACATACGGGGGGGGGTTCTGGGGCCAACGTCCTGACTTTC
d_call: NA; clone_size: NA; v_call: TRBV30; j_call: TRBJ2-7; cdr3_aa: CAWSAPRGPAFHEQYF; cdr3_nt: TGTGCCTGGAGTGCCCCAAGGGGCCCAGCTTTCCACGAGCAGTACTTC
d_call: TRBD2; clone_size: NA; v_call: TRBV7-9; j_call: TRBJ2-3; cdr3_aa: CASSLARGGQYF; cdr3_nt: TGTGCCAGCAGCTTAGCGCGGGGGGGACAGTATTTT
d_call: TRBD2; clone_size: NA; v_call: TRBV10-1; j_call: TRBJ2-3; cdr3_aa: CASSDGLAGGPGTDTQYF; cdr3_nt: TGCGCCAGCAGTGACGGGCTAGCGGGAGGGCCTGGAACAGATACGCAGTATTTT
d_call: TRBD1; clone_size: NA; v_call: TRBV5-1; j_call: TRBJ2-5; cdr3_aa: CASSLAGTGVAETQYF; cdr3_nt: TGCGCCAGCAGCTTGGCCGGGACAGGGGTTGCAGAGACCCAGTACTTC
d_call: NA; clone_size: once; v_call: TRBV5-1; j_call: TRBJ1-1; cdr3_aa: CASSSDIGMNTEAFF; cdr3_nt: TGCGCCAGCAGCTCCGACATCGGAATGAACACTGAAGCTTTCTTT
d_call: TRBD2; clone_size: NA; v_call: TRBV19; j_call: TRBJ2-1; cdr3_aa: CASSIDLAGARNEQFF; cdr3_nt: TGTGCCAGTAGTATAGATCTAGCGGGGGCACGGAATGAGCAGTTCTTC
d_call: NA; clone_size: NA; v_call: TRBV2; j_call: TRBJ1-1; cdr3_aa: CASRQYLNTEAFF; cdr3_nt: TGTGCCAGCAGACAGTACTTGAACACTGAAGCTTTCTTT
d_call: NA; clone_size: NA; v_call: TRBV18; j_call: TRBJ2-5; cdr3_aa: CASSPWGRETQYF; cdr3_nt: TGTGCCAGCTCACCGTGGGGCAGGGAGACCCAGTACTTC
d_call: TRBD1; clone_size: NA; v_call: TRBV7-9; j_call: TRBJ2-7; cdr3_aa: CASSLKTGTGDHEQYF; cdr3_nt: TGTGCCAGCAGCTTAAAAACCGGGACAGGGGACCACGAGCAGTACTTC
d_call: NA; clone_size: NA; v_call: TRBV29-1; j_call: TRBJ1-3; cdr3_aa: CSVGHSGNTIYF; cdr3_nt: TGCAGCGTGGGACACTCTGGAAACACCATATATTTT
d_call: NA; clone_size: few; v_call: TRBV2; j_call: TRBJ2-5; cdr3_aa: CARRSGLGETQYF; cdr3_nt: TGTGCCAGGAGATCAGGGTTAGGAGAGACCCAGTACTTC
d_call: TRBD2; clone_size: NA; v_call: TRBV25-1; j_call: TRBJ2-1; cdr3_aa: CASSEWRGVYNEQFF; cdr3_nt: TGTGCCAGCAGTGAATGGCGGGGGGTTTACAATGAGCAGTTCTTC